This T cell receptor (beta chain) appears in the sequencing data of a study of CD8 T cells in Susac syndrome. An amount of RNA that ranged from roughly 0.5 to 1 ug was reverse transcribed with random hexamers. Each CDR3 protein is one row after TCRdb ran MiXCR on the immunoSEQ multiplex PCR reads. The sample comprises roughly 200,000 distinct CDR3 sequences, roughly 94% of which are singletons, and 0.085% to 0.1% rests with the top ten. Per the germline V gene, CDR1 is SQVTM and CDR2 is ANQGSEA. Trimming cost V 5 bases and J 6 bases; bases outside gene matches: 10. The CDR3 is 14 residues long. TEMRA cells were FACS-enriched and CD8+ and CD4+ T cells negatively isolated.

The chain carries TRBV29-1 and TRBJ1-2; 9 nucleotides agree with TRBD1. Specimen: CD4+ T cells from PBMCs. The clonotype originates from a human donor with Susac syndrome. The CDR3 sequence: CSVLSRDRVHGYTF. The CDR3 coding sequence is TGCAGCGTTTTGTCTAGGGACAGGGTTCATGGCTACACCTTC. The complete variable domain, with remaining parts taken from reference TRBV29-1 and TRBJ1-2, reads SAVISQKPSRDICQRGTSLTIQCQVDSQVTMMFWYRQQPGQSLTLIATANQGSEATYESGFVIDKFPISRPNLTFSTLTVSNMSPEDSSIYLCSVLSRDRVHGYTFGSGTRLTVV.